What follows are 2 T cell receptor beta chains derived from one specimen sequenced in a study of blood T cell repertoires in COVID-19. Only in-frame clones appear in the TCRdb table, and some are missing; sequencing was by immunoSEQ multiplex PCR. The data contain roughly 670,000 clones, around 89% of them singletons. Sequencing used peripheral blood. All receptors derive from a woman aged 18 to 35 with acute or convalescent COVID-19.

This clone came up once. The gene calls are TRBV2 and TRBJ1-1; 8 nucleotides line up with TRBD1. Per the germline V gene, CDR1 is SNHLY and CDR2 is FYNNEI. This CDR3 spans 14 amino acids. The V and J ends lost 8 bases and 2 bases, in that order; junction bases with no gene match: 7. The chain's CDR3 is CASGGTGVNTEAFF. The CDR3 region has the DNA TGTGCCAGCGGGGGGACAGGCGTTAACACTGAAGCTTTCTTT. Supplemented by reference TRBV2 and TRBJ1-1, the full variable domain reads EPEVTQTPSHQVTQMGQEVILRCVPISNHLYFYWYRQILGQKVEFLVSFYNNEISEKSEIFDDQFSVERPDGSNFTLKIRSTKLEDSAMYFCASGGTGVNTEAFFGQGTRLTVV.

V is TRBV11-2 and J is TRBJ2-7; 7 bases map to TRBD1. Germline V gene lookup returns CDR1 SGHAT and CDR2 FQNNGV. V shed 2 bases, J shed 0 bases, and the junction held 10 bases outside the gene matches. The CDR3 spans 17 residues. In nucleotides, the CDR3 is TGTGCCAGCAGCTTATTTAGATCCGGGACAGCCTCCTACGAGCAGTACTTC. Translating it yields CASSLFRSGTASYEQYF.